This T cell receptor (beta chain) was captured by sequencing in a study of shared clonotypes between healthy human individuals. From germline, CDR1 is SGHRS and CDR2 YFSETQ. J lost 1 base, V lost 0 bases, and 2 bases had no gene match. CDR3 length equals 17 residues. To note about this clone: Its specificity is not known.

Study-wide points: Shared across a few donors were approximately 5% of the naive CD4 clonotypes. Generally, naive subsets (rather than memory subsets) showed larger estimated richness.

Produced via immunoSEQ multiplex PCR; TCRdb's table is partial and in-frame only. The repertoire holds under 700,000 clones, with approximately 95% as singletons. Naive CD8 cells comprised CD45RO-negative, CCR7-positively selected cells, excluding terminally differentiated effector memory CD45RA+ cells. Donors, without exception, were Caucasian adults residing in Nashville, Tennessee. This sequence was found in a woman in her 30s in good health. The sample consisted of naive CD8+ T cells sorted from blood. J is TRBJ2-3 and V is TRBV5-1, with 13 bases aligning to TRBD2. For the CDR3, the DNA is TGCGCCAGCAGCTTGGCGACTAGCGGGAGGCGCACAGATACGCAGTATTTT. This encodes CASSLATSGRRTDTQYF.